The T cell receptor beta chain described here comes from a study of T cells in Graves' hyperthyroidism and ophthalmopathy. Researchers amplified the TCR beta CDR3 regions from RNA transcripts. When the TCR CDR3 underwent first-round RT-PCR, the HTBI primer set was used. TCRdb re-derived calls from the multiplex PCR reads in MiXCR, one entry per CDR3 protein. The top ten hold less than 20% of the sample, which has around 690,000 distinct CDR3 sequences, 15% to 20% seen once. This clonotype was picked up many times. Deletions cut 6 bases from V and 3 bases from J, with 9 bases between. Germline-derived CDR1 and CDR2 are SGDLS and YYNGEE. The CDR3 is 12 amino acids.

This TCR was sampled from a man aged 50 to 59 with Graves' hyperthyroidism. J is TRBJ1-2 and V is TRBV9; D call uncertain. What was sequenced was blood. The DNA of the CDR3 is TGTGCCAGCAATGGTGAGGACTATGGCTACACCTTC. It codes for CASNGEDYGYTF.